This TCR beta chain was captured in a study of cytomegalovirus exposure and HLA in healthy donors. 13 Jbeta primers and 60 Vbeta primers were used for the PCR. This table comes from immunoSEQ multiplex PCR, and its TCRdb copy is limited to in-frame clones, with some not included. The sample comprises about 59,000 clones, 80% of which are singletons, and around 3.9% rests with the top ten. This CDR3 spans 14 amino acids. Unmatched junction bases numbered 4, after V lost 1 base and J lost 6 bases. Germline V lookup: CDR1 SEHNR, CDR2 FQNEAQ (reference sequence). The material sequenced was PBMCs. V gene TRBV7-9 combines with J gene TRBJ2-3; 7 nucleotides agree with TRBD2. This sequence was found in a woman in her thirties or forties in good health and CMV-seronegative. The chain's CDR3 is CASSLETSSDTQYF. The CDR3, as DNA: TGTGCCAGCAGCTTAGAGACTAGCTCGGATACGCAGTATTTT.